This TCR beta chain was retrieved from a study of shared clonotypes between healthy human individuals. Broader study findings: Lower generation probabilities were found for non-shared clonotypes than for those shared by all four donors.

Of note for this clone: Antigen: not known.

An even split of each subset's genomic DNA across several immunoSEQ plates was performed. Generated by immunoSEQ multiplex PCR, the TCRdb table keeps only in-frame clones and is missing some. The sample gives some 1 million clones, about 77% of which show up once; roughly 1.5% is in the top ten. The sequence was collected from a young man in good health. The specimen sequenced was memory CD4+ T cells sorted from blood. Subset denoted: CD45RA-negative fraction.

Here the CDR3 reads CASSPRTPSWQETQYF. The CDR3 bases are TGTGCCAGCAGCCCCCGGACACCCTCTTGGCAAGAGACCCAGTACTTC. The chain combines TRBV5-6 with TRBJ2-5; perhaps TRBD1 as D (5 bases). CDR1 is SGHDT, CDR2 YYEEEE, per germline. V was pared by 4 bases and J by 2 bases, with 18 bases between. The CDR3 has 16 amino acids.